Presented here are 11 T cell receptor beta chains from one specimen sequenced in a study of Ad26.COV2.S vaccination and SARS-CoV-2 variants (dated by TCRdb to the early 2020s). To prepare the library, the immunoSEQ multiplex PCR assay was applied. As stored in TCRdb, this immuneACCESS dataset retains in-frame rearrangements with V and J assigned. A fraction of the clones does not appear; measured against another copy, unresolved V genes explain less than half of the discrepancy, and the remainder lacks a known reason. A total of 510,000 or so clones appear in this sample, roughly 85% of them only once. The ten top clones hold about 13% of the sample. The label giving this sample's treatment or condition can be read as: roughly 19 received Ad26.COV2.S at low or high dose, single or two shots; about 5 received placebo; per-sample allocation not given. Repertoires of vaccine and placebo recipients were sequenced from samples taken on day 63 after the first injection.

The source material was peripheral blood, sampled in a trial of Ad26.COV2.S vaccine versus placebo. All receptors derive from a person between 18 and 65 years old who received the Ad26.COV2.S COVID-19 vaccine or a placebo.

The chain combines TRBV3-1 (or the pseudogene TRBV3-2) with TRBJ1-4; D is unresolved. The ends were cut back, 0 bases at V and 7 bases at J, with 3 bases in the middle. Germline V gene sequence: CDR1 LGHDT, CDR2 YNNKEL (reference sequence). The CDR3 has 12 amino acids. The CDR3 spells CASSQDSEKLFF. As DNA, the CDR3 is TGTGCCAGCAGCCAAGATTCTGAAAAACTGTTTTTT.

The V call is TRBV6-5, the J call TRBJ2-5; the D gene is possibly TRBD1 (5 bases). CDR3 length equals 14 residues. CDR1 MNHEY and CDR2 SVGAGI come from the germline V gene. Trimming cost V 4 bases and J 2 bases, with 11 bases left between them. CDR3 nucleotides: TGTGCCAGCAGTTTTACAGGAAAACAAGAGACCCAGTACTTC. Translation: CASSFTGKQETQYF.

This clone was picked up a small number of times. The chain links TRBV10-3 to TRBJ2-5, with 16 bases identical to TRBD2. This CDR3 contains 16 residues. Trimming took 4 bases from V and 5 from J; bases not matched to a gene: 4. Germline V gives CDR1 ENHRY, CDR2 SYGVKD. The CDR3 coding sequence is TGTGCCATCAGTGCGGGACTAGCGGGAGGGGATGAGACCCAGTACTTC. This gives the protein CAISAGLAGGDETQYF.

The rearrangement uses TRBV9 and TRBJ1-2, with TRBD1 matching 7 bases. Per germline, CDR1 SGDLS and CDR2 YYNGEE. This CDR3 spans 15 amino acids. V lost 3 bases and J lost 8; bases outside the gene matches: 13. This CDR3 is CASSAVTGAVSGYTF. For the CDR3, the DNA is TGTGCCAGCAGCGCCGTAACAGGGGCGGTCTCGGGCTACACCTTC. Full variable domain (rest looked up from reference TRBV9 and TRBJ1-2): DSGVTQTPKHLITATGQRVTLRCSPRSGDLSVYWYQQSLDQGLQFLIQYYNGEERAKGNILERFSAQQFPDLHSELNLSSLELGDSALYFCASSAVTGAVSGYTFGSGTRLTVV.

The rearrangement links TRBV7-6 to TRBJ2-1; 14 bases align to TRBD2. This CDR3 has 15 amino acids. Germline trimming cut 4 bases from V and 9 bases from J; bases unmatched to any gene: 5. Germline loops: CDR1 SGHVS, CDR2 FNYEAQ. The CDR3 reads CASSSGLAGGGEQFF. CDR3 bases: TGTGCCAGCAGCTCCGGACTAGCGGGAGGAGGTGAGCAGTTCTTC.

The gene calls are TRBV7-6 and TRBJ2-6; D assignment may be TRBD1 or TRBD2 (5 bases each). Trimming took off 0 bases at V and 4 bases at J, with 7 bases between the two ends. The germline gives CDR1 SGHVS, CDR2 FNYEAQ. This CDR3 contains 15 residues. CDR3 in amino acids: CASSLAGTGANVLTF. DNA for the CDR3: TGTGCCAGCAGCTTAGCTGGGACGGGGGCCAACGTCCTGACTTTC.

This chain joins TRBV19 and TRBJ1-4; TRBD1 is a possible D gene (5 bases). In germline, CDR1 is LNHDA, CDR2 SQIVND (reference sequence). Trimming removed 5 bases at V and 0 bases at J, with 16 bases between. The CDR3 length is 17 residues. This chain's CDR3 is CASSWSGLNPTNEKLFF. The CDR3 DNA reads TGTGCCAGTAGTTGGTCAGGGCTCAACCCAACTAATGAAAAACTGTTTTTT.

The genes are TRBV9 and TRBJ2-7, with D unresolved. CDR3 size: 14 residues. V lost 0 bases and J lost 2, with 9 bases in between. CDR1 SGDLS and CDR2 YYNGEE come from the germline V gene. The CDR3 loop is CASSVDPGPYEQYF. CDR3 nucleotide sequence: TGTGCCAGCAGCGTAGATCCAGGACCCTACGAGCAGTACTTC.

In this sample, this clone turned up a few times. V is TRBV9 and J is TRBJ1-5; no clear D. V was cut by 5 bases and J by 6 bases, with 21 bases left in between. The CDR3 spans 16 residues. Germline lookup yields CDR1 SGDLS and CDR2 YYNGEE. The CDR3 protein is CASRPRSGTSSQPQHF. Here the CDR3 DNA reads TGTGCCAGCAGGCCCCGATCCGGCACATCAAGTCAGCCCCAGCATTTT. The full variable domain, its missing parts supplied by reference TRBV9 and TRBJ1-5, is DSGVTQTPKHLITATGQRVTLRCSPRSGDLSVYWYQQSLDQGLQFLIQYYNGEERAKGNILERFSAQQFPDLHSELNLSSLELGDSALYFCASRPRSGTSSQPQHFGDGTRLSIL.

The J gene is TRBJ1-2, the V gene TRBV12-3 or TRBV12-4; D remains unclear. V was pared by 3 bases and J by 6 bases, with 11 bases between. The CDR3 sequence is 13 residues long. The CDR3 sequence: CASSLGPADGYTF. CDR3 coding DNA: TGTGCCAGCAGTTTGGGTCCCGCTGATGGCTACACCTTC.

This clone was seen only once. This chain joins TRBV30 and TRBJ1-3; TRBD1 matches 9 bases. The germline CDR1 and CDR2 sequences are GTSNPN and SVGIG (reference sequence). The V segment lost 6 bases and the J segment 4 bases; nucleotides outside the gene matches: 7. The length of the CDR3 is 14 residues. The CDR3 spells CACRDRVIGNTIYF. CDR3 nucleotides: TGTGCCTGCCGGGACAGGGTTATCGGAAACACCATATATTTT.